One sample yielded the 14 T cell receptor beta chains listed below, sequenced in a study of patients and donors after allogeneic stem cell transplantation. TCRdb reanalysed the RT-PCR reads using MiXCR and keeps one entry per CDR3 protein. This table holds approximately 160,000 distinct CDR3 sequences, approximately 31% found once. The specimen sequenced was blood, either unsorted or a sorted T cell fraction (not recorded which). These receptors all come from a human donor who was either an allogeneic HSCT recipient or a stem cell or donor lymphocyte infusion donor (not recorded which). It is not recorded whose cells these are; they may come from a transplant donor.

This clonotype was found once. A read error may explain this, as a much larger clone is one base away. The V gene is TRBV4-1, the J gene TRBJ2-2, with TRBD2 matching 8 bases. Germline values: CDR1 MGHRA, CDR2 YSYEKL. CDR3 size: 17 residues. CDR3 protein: CASSQDSGVANSGELFF. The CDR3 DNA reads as TGCGCCAGCAGCCAAGATAGCGGGGTCGCGAACTCCGGGGAGCTGTTTTTT.

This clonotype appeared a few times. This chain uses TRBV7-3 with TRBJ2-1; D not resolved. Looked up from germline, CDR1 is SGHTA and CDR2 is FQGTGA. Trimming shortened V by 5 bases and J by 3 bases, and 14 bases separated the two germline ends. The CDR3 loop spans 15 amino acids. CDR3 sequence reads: CASSPRAGDYNEQFF. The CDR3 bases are TGTGCCAGCAGCCCCCGGGCTGGGGACTACAATGAGCAGTTCTTC.

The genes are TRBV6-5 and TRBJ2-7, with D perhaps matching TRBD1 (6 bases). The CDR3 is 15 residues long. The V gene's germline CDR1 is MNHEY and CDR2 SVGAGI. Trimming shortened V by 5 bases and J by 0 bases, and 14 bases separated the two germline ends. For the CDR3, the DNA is TGTGCCAGCAGTCTGGACAGTGGGCCCTCCTACGAGCAGTACTTC. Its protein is CASSLDSGPSYEQYF.

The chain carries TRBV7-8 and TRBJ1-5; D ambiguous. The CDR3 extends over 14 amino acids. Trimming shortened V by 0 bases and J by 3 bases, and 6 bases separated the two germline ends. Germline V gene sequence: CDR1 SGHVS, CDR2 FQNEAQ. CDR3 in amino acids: CASSLALINQPQHF. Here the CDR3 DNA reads TGTGCCAGCAGCTTAGCGTTGATCAATCAGCCCCAGCATTTT.

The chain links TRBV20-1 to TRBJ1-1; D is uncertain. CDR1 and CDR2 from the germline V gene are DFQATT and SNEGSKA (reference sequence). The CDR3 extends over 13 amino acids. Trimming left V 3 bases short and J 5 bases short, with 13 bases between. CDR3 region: CSARNPLLTEAFF. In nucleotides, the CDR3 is TGCAGTGCTAGGAACCCCCTATTGACTGAAGCTTTCTTT.

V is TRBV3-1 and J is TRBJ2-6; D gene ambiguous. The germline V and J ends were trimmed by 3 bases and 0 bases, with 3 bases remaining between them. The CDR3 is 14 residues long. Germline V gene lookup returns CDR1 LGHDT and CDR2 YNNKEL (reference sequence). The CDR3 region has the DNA TGTGCCAGCAGCCAGGTCTCTGGGGCCAACGTCCTGACTTTC. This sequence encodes CASSQVSGANVLTF.

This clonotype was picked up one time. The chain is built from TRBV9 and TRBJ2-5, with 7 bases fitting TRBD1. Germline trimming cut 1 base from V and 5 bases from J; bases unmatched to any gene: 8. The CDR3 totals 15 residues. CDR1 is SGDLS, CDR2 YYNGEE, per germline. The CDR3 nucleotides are TGTGCCAGCAGCGTAAAGACAGGGTTCGGGGAGACCCAGTACTTC. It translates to CASSVKTGFGETQYF. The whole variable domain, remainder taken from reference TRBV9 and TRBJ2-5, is DSGVTQTPKHLITATGQRVTLRCSPRSGDLSVYWYQQSLDQGLQFLIQYYNGEERAKGNILERFSAQQFPDLHSELNLSSLELGDSALYFCASSVKTGFGETQYFGPGTRLLVL.

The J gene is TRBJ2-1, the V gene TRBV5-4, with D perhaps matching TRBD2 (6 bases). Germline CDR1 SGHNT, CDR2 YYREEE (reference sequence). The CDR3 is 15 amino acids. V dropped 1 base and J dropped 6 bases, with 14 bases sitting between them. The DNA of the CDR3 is TGTGCCAGCAGCTTGAGCACACTAGCCGCCAATGAGCAGTTCTTC. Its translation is CASSLSTLAANEQFF.

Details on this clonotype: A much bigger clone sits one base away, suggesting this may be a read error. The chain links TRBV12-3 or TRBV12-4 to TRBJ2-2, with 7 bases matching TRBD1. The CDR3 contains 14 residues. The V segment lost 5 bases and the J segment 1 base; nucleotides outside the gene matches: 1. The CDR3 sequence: CASSGTENTGELFF. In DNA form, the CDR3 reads TGTGCCAGCAGTGGGACAGAGAACACCGGGGAGCTGTTTTTT.

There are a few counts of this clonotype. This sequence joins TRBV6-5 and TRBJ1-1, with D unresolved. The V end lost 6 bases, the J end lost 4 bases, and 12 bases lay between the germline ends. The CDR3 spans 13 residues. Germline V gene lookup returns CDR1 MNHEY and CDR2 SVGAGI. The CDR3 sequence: CASSRHPVTEAFF. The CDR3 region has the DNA TGTGCCAGCAGCCGACACCCAGTCACTGAAGCTTTCTTT.

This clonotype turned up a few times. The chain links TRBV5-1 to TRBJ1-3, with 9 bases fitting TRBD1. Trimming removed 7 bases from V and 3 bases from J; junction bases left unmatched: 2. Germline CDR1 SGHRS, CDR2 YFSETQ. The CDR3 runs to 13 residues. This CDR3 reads CASATGGGNTIYF. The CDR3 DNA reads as TGCGCCAGCGCGACAGGGGGTGGAAACACCATATATTTT.

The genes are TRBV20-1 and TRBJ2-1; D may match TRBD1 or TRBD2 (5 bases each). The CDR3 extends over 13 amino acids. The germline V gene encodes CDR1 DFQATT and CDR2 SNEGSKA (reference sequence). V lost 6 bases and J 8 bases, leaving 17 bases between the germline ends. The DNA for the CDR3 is TGCAGTGCCAGGCCCCTGAGGGGTGATGAGCAGTTCTTC. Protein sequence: CSARPLRGDEQFF.

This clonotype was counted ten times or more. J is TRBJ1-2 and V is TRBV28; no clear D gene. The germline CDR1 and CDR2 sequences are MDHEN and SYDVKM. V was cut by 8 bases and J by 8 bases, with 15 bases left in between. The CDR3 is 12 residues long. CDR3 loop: CASGVPPGGYTF. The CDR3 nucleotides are TGTGCCAGCGGAGTACCTCCGGGCGGCTACACCTTC.

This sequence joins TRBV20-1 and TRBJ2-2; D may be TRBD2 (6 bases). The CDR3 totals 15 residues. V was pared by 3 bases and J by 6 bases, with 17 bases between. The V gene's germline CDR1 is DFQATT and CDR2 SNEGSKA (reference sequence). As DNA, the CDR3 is TGCAGTGCTAGGAGGGCTAGCGTTATGGCCGGGGAGCTGTTTTTT. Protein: CSARRASVMAGELFF.